The 21 T cell receptor beta chains below all came from one sample that was sequenced in a study of T-cell memory formation after mild COVID-19. Each CDR3 protein is one row after TCRdb ran MiXCR on the 5' RACE reads. Of 500,000 to 550,000 distinct CDR3 sequences listed, roughly 20% were seen once; the top ten hold roughly an eighth. The sequencing sample was made of PBMCs or a T cell subset sorted from them (not recorded which). The receptors were gathered from an adult woman who had mild COVID-19 (a few samples of this study predate the infection). Cell type and time point are not known.

This chain joins TRBV6-5 and TRBJ2-3; 9 bases agree with TRBD1. CDR1 is MNHEY, CDR2 SVGAGI, per germline. Losses at the gene ends were 4 bases for V and 6 bases for J; bases not matched to a gene: 8. The CDR3 is 15 residues long. CDR3 nucleotide sequence: TGTGCCAGCAGTTCGGACAGGGGATTAGAGGATACGCAGTATTTT. It translates to CASSSDRGLEDTQYF.

V usage is TRBV12-3 or TRBV12-4 and J usage is TRBJ1-6; 9 nucleotides line up with TRBD1. Trimming at V came to 7 bases and at J to 7 bases, leaving 5 bases not matched to a gene. The CDR3 totals 14 residues. The CDR3 loop is CASMPGTGNSPLHF. CDR3 nucleotide sequence: TGTGCCAGCATGCCCGGGACAGGGAATTCACCCCTCCACTTT.

The V and J genes are TRBV2 and TRBJ2-1, with 7 bases that match TRBD2. With 8 bases clipped from V and 7 bases from J, the junction kept 11 bases outside the gene matches. The V gene's germline CDR1 is SNHLY and CDR2 FYNNEI. The CDR3 has 14 residues. CDR3 sequence reads: CASPLAGVMNEQFF. DNA for the CDR3: TGTGCCAGCCCCCTGGCGGGAGTTATGAATGAGCAGTTCTTC.

This clonotype was observed a handful of times. The gene calls are TRBV20-1 and TRBJ2-6; TRBD2 agrees at 13 bases. The V gene end was trimmed by 0 bases and the J gene end by 0 bases; junction bases not matched to a gene: 5. Germline assignment: CDR1 DFQATT and CDR2 SNEGSKA (reference sequence). The length of the CDR3 is 19 residues. The CDR3 DNA sequence: TGCAGTGCTAGAGATAGCCGACTAGCGGGAGGCTCTGGGGCCAACGTCCTGACTTTC. As protein: CSARDSRLAGGSGANVLTF.

The J gene is TRBJ2-7, the V gene TRBV20-1; weak D call: TRBD2 (6 bases). The CDR3 is made up of 15 amino acids. V lost 0 bases, J lost 3 bases, and 15 bases lay in between. Germline CDR1 reads DFQATT; CDR2 reads SNEGSKA (reference sequence). The CDR3 region is CSARDLGAGGYEQYF. CDR3 in DNA: TGCAGTGCTAGAGATCTTGGGGCCGGGGGCTACGAGCAGTACTTC.

The count of this clonotype is one. The genes are TRBV7-8 and TRBJ2-1, with D possibly TRBD1 on 6 matching bases. Germline assignment: CDR1 SGHVS and CDR2 FQNEAQ. Trimming cost V 5 bases and J 7 bases, with 9 bases left between them. The CDR3 is 12 residues long. CDR3 region: CASSVRGNEQFF. The CDR3 DNA follows: TGTGCCAGCAGCGTCAGGGGAAATGAGCAGTTCTTC.

This clonotype has more than one count but fewer than ten. DNA for the CDR3: TGTGCCAGCTCCGCAAGGGGGAACACTGAAGCTTTCTTT. Amino acids: CASSARGNTEAFF. The V and J genes are TRBV18 and TRBJ1-1; D possibly corresponds to TRBD1 (5 bases). The V gene lost 6 bases and the J gene lost 1 base, with 9 bases spanning the gap. The germline gives CDR1 KGHSH, CDR2 LQKENI. This CDR3 comprises 13 residues.

In this sample, this clonotype turned up many times. The CDR3 DNA follows: TGCAGTGCTAGTGTCAAGAACACTGAAGCTTTCTTT. Its protein is CSASVKNTEAFF. The chain recombines TRBV20-1 with TRBJ1-1; unclear D gene. V was shortened by 3 bases and J by 1 base, with 6 bases between the two germline ends. The CDR3 runs to 12 residues. Germline V gene data show CDR1 as DFQATT and CDR2 as SNEGSKA (reference sequence).

A few counts support this clonotype. J is TRBJ2-3 and V is TRBV6-6; 12 nucleotides align to TRBD2. Germline V gives CDR1 MNHNY, CDR2 SVGAGI (reference sequence). The CDR3 contains 15 residues. V lost 7 bases to trimming and J lost 1 base; unmatched junction nucleotides: 3. The CDR3 bases are TGTGCCAGCACCTGGACTAGCGGGGGCACAGATACGCAGTATTTT. This sequence encodes CASTWTSGGTDTQYF.

This clonotype was counted a few times. The rearrangement uses TRBV7-3 and TRBJ1-5; D unclear. CDR3 length: 13 amino acids. Germline assignment: CDR1 SGHTA and CDR2 FQGTGA. Trimming pared 2 bases from V and 3 bases from J, leaving 5 bases between. The DNA for the CDR3 is TGTGCCAGCAGCTTATCCCACAATCAGCCCCAGCATTTT. Its protein product is CASSLSHNQPQHF.

This clonotype was seen a few times. The rearrangement links TRBV9 to TRBJ1-1, with 7 bases identical to TRBD1. V shed 4 bases, J shed 0 bases, and the junction held 6 bases outside the gene matches. Germline CDR1 reads SGDLS; CDR2 reads YYNGEE. The CDR3 sequence is 15 residues long. The CDR3 here is CASSRGQAMNTEAFF. The CDR3 DNA follows: TGTGCCAGCAGCCGAGGACAGGCCATGAACACTGAAGCTTTCTTT.

The rearrangement joins TRBV13 to TRBJ1-1; tentative D call: TRBD1 (5 bases). Per germline, CDR1 PRHDT and CDR2 FYEKMQ (reference sequence). Trimming cost V 5 bases and J 3 bases, with 16 bases left between them. The CDR3 sequence is 15 residues long. The CDR3 region is CASSLAGRGYTEAFF. The CDR3 DNA reads TGTGCCAGCAGCCTGGCAGGAAGGGGCTACACTGAAGCTTTCTTT.

The gene calls are TRBV4-1 and TRBJ2-2; D remains ambiguous. V was trimmed by 1 base and J by 5 bases, leaving 8 bases between them. The CDR3 is 14 amino acids. Germline V CDR1 and CDR2: MGHRA, YSYEKL. The DNA for the CDR3 is TGCGCCAGCAGCCAAGCCCACGGAACCGGGGAGCTGTTTTTT. It specifies CASSQAHGTGELFF.

The chain joins TRBV11-2 to TRBJ2-7; 8 nucleotides line up with TRBD2. There are 15 residues in the CDR3. Germline V gene lookup returns CDR1 SGHAT and CDR2 FQNNGV. Unmatched junction bases numbered 11, after V lost 5 bases and J lost 5 bases. The CDR3 region is CASSPVAGPLNEQYF. CDR3 sequence (DNA): TGTGCCAGCAGCCCTGTAGCGGGGCCCCTGAACGAGCAGTACTTC.

There are a few counts of this clonotype. The chain joins TRBV29-1 to TRBJ2-7; 8 bases map to TRBD1. Per the germline V gene, CDR1 is SQVTM and CDR2 is ANQGSEA. The ends lost 0 bases at V and 3 bases at J; junction bases unmatched: 7. CDR3 size: 15 residues. The CDR3 protein is CSVEEGGQGSYEQYF. DNA for the CDR3: TGCAGCGTTGAAGAAGGAGGACAGGGAAGCTACGAGCAGTACTTC.

This clonotype was counted only a few times. The V and J genes are TRBV5-1 and TRBJ2-6; possibly TRBD1 or TRBD2 for D (5 bases each). CDR3 length: 16 amino acids. Trimming cost V 0 bases and J 4 bases, with 11 bases left between them. Germline V gene data show CDR1 as SGHRS and CDR2 as YFSETQ. The CDR3 sequence: CASSLDGAPGANVLTF. In nucleotides, the CDR3 is TGCGCCAGCAGCTTGGACGGGGCTCCAGGGGCCAACGTCCTGACTTTC.

This clonotype came up many times. The gene calls are TRBV5-5 and TRBJ2-1; TRBD2 is a possible D gene (5 bases). This CDR3 is built from 12 residues. CDR1 SGHKS and CDR2 YYEKEE come from the germline V gene (reference sequence). V was trimmed by 0 bases and J by 9 bases, leaving 7 bases between them. Here the CDR3 DNA reads TGTGCCAGCAGCTTGGCGGGGATTGAGCAGTTCTTC. It encodes CASSLAGIEQFF.

This clonotype occurred a few times. This rearrangement joins TRBV6-5 to TRBJ2-7, with 10 bases aligning to TRBD2. The CDR3 runs 14 residues. From germline, CDR1 is MNHEY and CDR2 SVGAGI. With V trimmed by 3 bases and J by 6 bases, 5 bases remained unmatched. DNA of the CDR3: TGTGCCAGCAGTTATAGCGGGAGGTTTTCCGAGCAGTACTTC. Protein: CASSYSGRFSEQYF.

This clonotype was seen more than once but under ten times. The rearrangement uses TRBV30 and TRBJ2-7; 10 bases agree with TRBD2. The CDR3 has 14 amino acids. Germline CDR1 and CDR2: GTSNPN and SVGIG (reference sequence). V was clipped by 1 base and J by 3 bases; unmatched bases: 3. For the CDR3, the DNA is TGTGCCTGGAGTGGGGCTAGCGGGAGCTACGAGCAGTACTTC. Amino acids: CAWSGASGSYEQYF.

This sequence joins TRBV29-1 and TRBJ2-2; 11 nucleotides line up with TRBD2. CDR1 is SQVTM, CDR2 ANQGSEA, per germline. Germline trimming cut 6 bases from V and 5 bases from J; bases unmatched to any gene: 11. The CDR3 runs 16 residues. The CDR3 here is CSVLRVAGGRTGELFF. DNA of the CDR3: TGCAGCGTCCTCCGGGTAGCGGGAGGGCGAACCGGGGAGCTGTTTTTT.

This clonotype occurred a few times. The chain uses TRBV27 and TRBJ2-4; D is uncertain. This CDR3 spans 13 amino acids. Trimming removed 9 bases from V and 0 bases from J, with 9 bases in between. In germline, CDR1 is MNHEY, CDR2 SMNVEV (reference sequence). The CDR3 reads CARKPLAKNIQYF. In nucleotides, the CDR3 is TGTGCCAGGAAACCCCTAGCCAAAAACATTCAGTACTTC.